This T cell receptor (beta chain) was sequenced in a study of blood T cell repertoires in COVID-19. As for the study in general: Researchers got acute and convalescent COVID-19 samples from the United States, Italy and Spain. T cells, B-cell-depleted T cells, or PBMCs provided the cDNA or gDNA that served as material.

How the authors handled the data: The authors estimated nucleated cell counts from reference gene primer amplification. TCRdb keeps only in-frame clones here, not all; method: immunoSEQ multiplex PCR. V, J and clone size derive from that table, while D and trimming were established from the DNA sequence. The data show fewer than 150,000 clones, roughly 90% seen once. CDR1 is MDHEN and CDR2 is SYDVKM in the germline V gene. V dropped 3 bases and J dropped 3; count of bases not matched to a gene: 6. This CDR3 spans 16 amino acids. The TCR comes from a woman in her 70s who had recovered from COVID-19. The sample comprised peripheral blood. J is TRBJ2-7 and V is TRBV28; 12 bases are shared with TRBD1. The CDR3, as DNA: TGTGCCAGCAGTTTTCCGGGACAGGGGGCCTTCTACGAGCAGTACTTC. It is translated as CASSFPGQGAFYEQYF. The complete variable domain, with remaining parts taken from reference TRBV28 and TRBJ2-7, reads DVKVTQSSRYLVKRTGEKVFLECVQDMDHENMFWYRQDPGLGLRLIYFSYDVKMKEKGDIPEGYSVSREKKERFSLILESASTNQTSMYLCASSFPGQGAFYEQYFGPGTRLTVT.